A selection of T cell receptor beta chains follows, all from one sample in a study of T cell changes during pregnancy in multiple sclerosis. TCRdb's copy holds only in-frame clones and misses some; the assay was immunoSEQ multiplex PCR. The table lists tens of thousands of clones, 92% of them singletons. The specimen was CD8+ T cells from peripheral blood mononuclear cells, collected in the third trimester of pregnancy. Every receptor here comes from a female donor with multiple sclerosis, enrolled in a pregnancy study. Both conserved end residues are part of each CDR3. D genes are given only for firm matches. Size tells how often a clone was seen (once, few, many) or the class of an expanded clone, and some rows leave it out.

d_gene	v_gene	abundance	j_gene	CDR3nt	CDR3aa
TRBD2	TRBV7-8	-	TRBJ2-1	TGTGCCAGCAGCTTATCCGGACTAGCCTTGGCCCACAATGAGCAGTTCTTC	CASSLSGLALAHNEQFF
-	TRBV27	few	TRBJ1-1	TGTGCCAGCAGTTTTTACTCGAACACTGAAGCTTTCTTT	CASSFYSNTEAFF
-	TRBV7-3	-	TRBJ2-1	TGTGCCAGCAGCCTAGACAGGAGCTCCTACAATGAGCAGTTCTTC	CASSLDRSSYNEQFF
-	TRBV2	-	TRBJ2-5	TGTGCCAGCAGGGCACAAGAGACCCAGTACTTC	CASRAQETQYF
TRBD2	TRBV27	-	TRBJ2-3	TGTGCCAGCAGTTTATTTTTCCCTAGCGGGAGGGCAGATACGCAGTATTTT	CASSLFFPSGRADTQYF
-	TRBV7-9	once	TRBJ2-1	TGTGCCAGCAGCTTAGCGAGCGGCCCGAACAATGAGCAGTTCTTC	CASSLASGPNNEQFF
TRBD1	TRBV6-1	-	TRBJ1-1	TGTGCCAGCAGCGTGACAGGGTTGTCCACTGAAGCTTTCTTT	CASSVTGLSTEAFF
-	TRBV7-9	-	TRBJ2-1	TGTGCCAGCAGCTTAGCGATGGGGGCGCCCCGGGGTGAGCAGTTCTTC	CASSLAMGAPRGEQFF
-	TRBV19	few	TRBJ1-1	TGTGCCAGTACACTCAACACTGAAGCTTTCTTT	CASTLNTEAFF
-	TRBV4-3	-	TRBJ2-7	TGCGCCAGCAGCCAAGAGTGGACTTCAAGCTCCTACGAGCAGTACTTC	CASSQEWTSSSYEQYF
-	TRBV19	-	TRBJ2-1	TGTGCCAGTAGTAGACTATACGTTAACAATGAGCAGTTCTTC	CASSRLYVNNEQFF
-	TRBV19	-	TRBJ2-5	TGTGCCAGTAGTATGACACTTTCGGAGACCCAGTACTTC	CASSMTLSETQYF
TRBD2	TRBV7-3	-	TRBJ2-1	TGTGCCAGCAGCTTAACTGTTCTAGCGGGAGGGAATGAGCAGTTCTTC	CASSLTVLAGGNEQFF